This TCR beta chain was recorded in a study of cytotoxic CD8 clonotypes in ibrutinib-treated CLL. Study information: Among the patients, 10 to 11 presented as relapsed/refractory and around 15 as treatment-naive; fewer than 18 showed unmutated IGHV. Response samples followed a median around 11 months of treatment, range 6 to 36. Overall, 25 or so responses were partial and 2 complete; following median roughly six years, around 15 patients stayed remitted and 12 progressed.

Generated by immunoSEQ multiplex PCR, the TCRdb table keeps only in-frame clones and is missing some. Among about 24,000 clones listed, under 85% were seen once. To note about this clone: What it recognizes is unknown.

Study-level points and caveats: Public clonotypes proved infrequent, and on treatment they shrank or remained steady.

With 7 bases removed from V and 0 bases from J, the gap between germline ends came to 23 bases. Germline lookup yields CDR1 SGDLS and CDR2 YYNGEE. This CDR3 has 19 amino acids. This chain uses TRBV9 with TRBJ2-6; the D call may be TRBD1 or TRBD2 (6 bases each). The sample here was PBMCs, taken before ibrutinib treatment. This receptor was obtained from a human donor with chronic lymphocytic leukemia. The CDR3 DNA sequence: TGTGCCAGCTCCGACCCTCGGGGGCTTACTTCCTCTGGGGCCAACGTCCTGACTTTC. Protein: CASSDPRGLTSSGANVLTF.